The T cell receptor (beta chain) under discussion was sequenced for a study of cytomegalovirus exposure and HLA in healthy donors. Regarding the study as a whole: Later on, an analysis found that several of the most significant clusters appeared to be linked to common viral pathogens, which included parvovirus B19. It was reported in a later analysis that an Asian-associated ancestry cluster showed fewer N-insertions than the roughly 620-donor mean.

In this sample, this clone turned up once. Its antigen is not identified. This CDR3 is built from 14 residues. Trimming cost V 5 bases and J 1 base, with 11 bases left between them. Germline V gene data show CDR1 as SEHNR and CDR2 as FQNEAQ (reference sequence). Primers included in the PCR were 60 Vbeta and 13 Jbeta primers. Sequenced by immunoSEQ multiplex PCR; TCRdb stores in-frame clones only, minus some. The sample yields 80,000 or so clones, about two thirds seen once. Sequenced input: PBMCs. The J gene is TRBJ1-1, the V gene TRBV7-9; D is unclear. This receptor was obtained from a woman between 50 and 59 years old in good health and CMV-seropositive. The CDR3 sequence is CASSPFEKNTEAFF. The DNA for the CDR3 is TGTGCCAGCAGCCCCTTCGAGAAGAACACTGAAGCTTTCTTT.